The source of this TCR beta chain is a study of cytomegalovirus exposure and HLA in healthy donors (dated by TCRdb to the late 2010s). A note on the overall study: An earlier analysis of more than 550 of the donors reported approximately 260 Gb of sequence data and 117 million unique TCR beta sequences obtained from some 170 million T cells. Along with the approximately 650-subject first cohort, a separate validation cohort of over a hundred different subjects was used. The aim of the study was to test whether cataloging public T cell receptors could identify signatures of past pathogen exposure. Both class I and class II loci were covered by HLA typing, at four-digit resolution. An early release that covered roughly 600 HLA-typed donors contained around 300 gigabases of sequencing data and about 84 million unique TCR sequences. Typing coverage differed by locus: A, B, C, DRB1 and DQB1 were typed in about 620-640 donors, DQA1 in about 510, DPA1 in nearly 610, and DPB1 in 400 to 480. Among the roughly 400 genotyped donors, approximately 82% belonged to the genetic ancestry cluster associated with self-reported Caucasian donors. A later genetic analysis took genome-wide SNP genotypes for about three fifths of the 666 donors and used that subset as a discovery cohort. A later analysis re-analyzed previously published TCR beta repertoires from 600 to 850 donors and added high-resolution HLA genotyping to study TCR occurrence patterns. High-throughput TCR immunosequencing, statistical association of individual TCRs with disease status, and machine learning were combined to predict cytomegalovirus infection status. An earlier analysis of about 620 of the donors applied high-throughput TCR beta sequencing to assess whether each TCR beta V gene segment acted as functional or pseudogenic. All discovery cohort repertoires had been generated using a single sequencing platform. The later analysis used no new phenotypic data to find candidate immune exposures, relying instead on TCR beta sequences and their occurrence across donors. Four to six DR-DQ haplotypes were handled as single units for association and clustering, since linkage in the cohort was strong. Donor age, sex, ethnicity and CMV serostatus were compiled together with the repertoire data. Among several hundred genotyped donors of the cohort, an average of about 240,000 unique TCR beta nucleotide sequences was sequenced per donor, of which roughly 18% were non-productive. Using immunosequencing, the study profiled T cell repertoires from 500 to 800 subjects and related those repertoires to cytomegalovirus serostatus. Paper-wide results and their limitations: In a later analysis, most CMV-associated TCR beta chains were found to appear HLA-restricted, with HLA associations seemingly driven largely by CMV exposure. A later genetic analysis associated a missense DCLRE1C variant with V-gene and J-gene trimming of TCR beta chains, and an independent cohort replicated the association. A few of the identified cytomegalovirus-associated TCR beta chains were confirmed in vitro to be specific for cytomegalovirus antigens. In a later analysis, several top co-occurrence clusters were reported to appear linked to parvovirus B19, influenza, CMV and Epstein-Barr virus. Because counts were too low, 15 to 20 rarely observed V segments, including chromosome 9 orphons, were excluded from the earlier analysis of a few hundred of the donors. Immune exposure information for the cohort was limited to CMV serostatus. Roughly uniform sequencing depth across donors was assumed in presence/absence analyses, although this assumption may not hold. Compared with the roughly 670-donor mean, donors in an Asian-associated ancestry cluster had fewer N-insertions in productive TCRs, according to a later genetic analysis. According to a later analysis, TCR association rates differed among HLA loci, with DRB1 alleles showing the most associated TCRs and HLA-C alleles showing the fewest. The classifier was reported to diagnose cytomegalovirus status with high specificity and sensitivity in both the original and validation cohorts. HLA typing was unavailable for some donors at each locus, so association tests used only the typed subset. In a later analysis, HLA-associated TCR beta chains were found to be more clonally expanded and to have lower generation probabilities than equally common non-associated chains. A total of around 150 TCR beta chains were listed by the study as associated with cytomegalovirus. At a false discovery rate of 0.05, a later analysis linked fewer than 20,000 TCR beta sequences to specific HLA alleles. Linkage disequilibrium might explain the correlated functional status among segregating V segments, but an unknown experimental factor could not be ruled out. Only TCR beta chains were sequenced in this cohort, and the absence of alpha or paired-chain data limited detectable features. In an earlier analysis of around 600 of the donors, most TCR beta V segments appeared in productive rearrangements about 90% or about 30% of the time, broadly matching IMGT annotations. According to the authors, the approach could potentially be generalized to other disease states and immunological phenotypes. The sequencing pipeline was judged likely to have produced a cluster of highly shared sequence variants as a technical artifact. When HLA alleles, especially DR and DQ, strongly co-occurred, TCR associations were difficult to assign to individual alleles. A further reported finding was that TCR beta sequences accurately predicted the HLA-A and HLA-B alleles for most subjects in the first cohort. Most TCR sequences were observed very rarely across donors, whereas some public TCRs were present in many individuals. Because the 87-base-pair reads could not distinguish some IMGT-functional V segments, including TRBV6-2 and TRBV6-3, those segments were excluded.

About this clone itself: The specificity of this receptor is unknown. Per-base quality was not reported, and no clone a single base away is much larger than it.

The library was generated by the immunoSEQ multiplex PCR assay. For the multiplex PCR, a mixture combining 60 forward primers for TCR Vbeta segments and 13 reverse primers for TCR Jbeta segments was used. The CDR3 region of rearranged TCR beta genes was amplified from genomic DNA with a multiplex PCR assay. The Illumina HiSeq System was used to sequence the amplified TCR beta libraries as 87-base-pair reads. As for how the authors treated the data: A later analysis tallied some 79 million unique TCR beta chains across the 700 or so repertoires, and some 10 million of those chains were shared by two or more donors. Raw reads were error-corrected and collapsed into unique sequences by a nearest-neighbor algorithm in which closely related sequences were merged to remove PCR and sequencing errors. V, D and J gene segments were assigned by aligning CDR3 sequences to IMGT reference sequences. For a sequence to be retained, a match of at least six nucleotides was required to both a V gene segment and a J gene segment. A rearrangement counted as productive if the CDR3 had no stop codons and remained in frame with V and J, and every other rearrangement counted as non-productive. CDR3 was defined by IMGT convention, running from the second conserved V-encoded cysteine to the conserved J-encoded phenylalanine. The earlier analysis of about 640 of the donors excluded any sequence lacking an unambiguous match to a single V gene segment. An earlier analysis of several hundred of the donors called V segments functional above 56.7% productive rearrangements and segregating when the between-donor standard deviation exceeded 5%. A statistical classification framework was built for diagnosing cytomegalovirus status from the catalog of TCR beta chain sequences. In a later analysis, V and J genes were assigned by comparing TCR nucleotide sequences against IMGT/GENE-DB human TR gene sequences. Using the TCRdist pipeline, a later analysis assigned CDR3 sequences along with most-parsimonious VDJ recombination scenarios. In a later analysis, every TCR beta chain was defined by the combination of its CDR3 amino acid sequence and its V-gene family, and reads without a unique V-gene family were dropped. As a way to deal with suspected cross-contamination and a sequencing artifact, a later analysis dropped roughly 620 nucleotide sequences that were highly shared and had low generation probability. In a later analysis, a clonal expansion index was calculated for each public chain from normalized within-repertoire ranks of inferred template counts. Generation probabilities in a later analysis came from a VDJ recombination model fitted to out-of-frame rearrangements, and those results were checked against IGoR. In a later analysis, hypergeometric tests were used to score TCR-TCR, TCR-HLA and TCR-CMV co-occurrence, with a repertoire-size bias correction applied to TCR pairs. To estimate false discovery rates, a later analysis permuted the HLA or CMV assignments 20 times. A later analysis grouped co-occurring TCRs with DBSCAN, adding TCRdist sequence similarity when clustering within HLA-allele-positive subsets. Repertoires with fewer than 30,000 or more than 120,000 public chains, plus five repertoires with anomalous nucleotide sharing, were excluded from co-occurrence clustering. Here the immuneACCESS table is served through TCRdb, limited to in-frame sequences with V and J called. Missing clones are a known gap in these copies; in checked studies unresolved V genes cover under half, and the rest lacks a known reason. V, J and clone size were drawn from that table, and D and trimming were deduced from the DNA. The sample profile shows about 50,000 clones; roughly 76% of them were found once. The ten largest account for 2.5% to 3% of the sample.

Reading from cysteine to phenylalanine, the CDR3 counts 15 amino acids. Only CDR3 DNA remains: 45 bases, in frame from the first base. The CDR1 and CDR2 encoded by the germline V gene are SGHTA and FQGNSA. V and J are trimmed by 2 bases and 3 bases, and the gene matches miss 4 bases of the junction. The cohort was made up of about 670 healthy bone marrow donors. All cohort members were sampled while nominally healthy, although unrecorded immune exposures were likely present. The donor tested CMV seropositive, placing the donor among the 310 or so seropositive members of the cohort. Each donor provided a peripheral blood sample, and peripheral blood mononuclear cells were used for TCR beta sequencing. The Qiagen DNeasy Blood Extraction Kit was used to extract genomic DNA from the blood cell samples.

The sequence derives from a woman between 35 and 50 years old in good health and CMV-seropositive. Sequencing was done on a sample of PBMCs. The rearranged segments are TRBV7-2 and TRBJ2-1; 7 middle bases align to TRBD2. CDR3 loop: CASSLKSGDYNEQFF. DNA sequence: TGTGCCAGCAGCTTAAAGAGCGGGGACTACAATGAGCAGTTCTTC.